What follows is one T cell receptor beta chain and its context. These data come from a study of CD8 T cells in Susac syndrome. Sequencing of TCR beta drew on CD8+ and CD4+ T cells from blood. Negative isolation yielded the CD8+ and CD4+ T cells, while FACS enriched the TEMRA cells. RNA totalling about 0.5 to 1 ug underwent reverse transcription with random hexamers. TCRdb reprocessed the immunoSEQ multiplex PCR reads with MiXCR, giving one entry per CDR3 protein. The sample has about 160,000 distinct CDR3 sequences, about 94% seen once. This CDR3 region has 15 residues. Germline values: CDR1 GTSNPN, CDR2 SVGIG (reference sequence). Trimming cost V 2 bases and J 3 bases, with 14 bases left between them.

The rearrangement uses TRBV30 and TRBJ1-3; D unresolved. This clonotype was obtained from a human donor in good health. Sequencing used CD4+ T cells from PBMCs. In nucleotides, the CDR3 is TGTGCCTGGAGTCCCGTGTCGGGCGGTGGAAACACCATATATTTT. Amino acid sequence: CAWSPVSGGGNTIYF.